The present entry profiles one T cell receptor beta chain with its context. This entry comes from a study of shared T cell receptors in the human thymus. Here immunoSEQ multiplex PCR was the method, and the copy in TCRdb shows in-frame clones only, minus some. The sample comprises 720,000 or so clones, around 85% of which are singletons, and approximately 0.01% rests with the top ten. V shed 7 bases and J 7 bases; nucleotides not matched to a gene: 17. This CDR3 spans 16 amino acids. Germline values: CDR1 SQVTM, CDR2 ANQGSEA. The sample also formed part of further work on human thymus T cells.

Material for sequencing was thymocytes. The rearrangement joins TRBV29-1 to TRBJ2-1, with 9 bases matching TRBD1. The clonotype was recovered from a girl under three years old with a congenital heart defect. CDR3 region: CSAERWTGEGKNEQFF. For the CDR3, the DNA is TGCAGCGCCGAACGTTGGACAGGGGAAGGTAAAAATGAGCAGTTCTTC.